The rows below give T cell receptor beta chains drawn from one sample of a study of CD8+ T cells in alopecia areata. Clones were sequenced by immunoSEQ multiplex PCR, and TCRdb holds only the in-frame ones, with some missing. The repertoire holds 250,000 or so clones, with 67% as singletons. This material consisted of CD4+ T cells sorted from blood, taken at week 0. The source is a human donor with alopecia areata. CDR3s include the opening cysteine and the closing phenylalanine or tryptophan. The D gene is left open where the match is weak. Not every row has a clone size; where given, it reads once, few, many or a size class.

>TRBV29-1|.|.|TRBJ1-1
CSVEIGGDTEAFF
TGCAGCGTTGAGATAGGGGGGGACACTGAAGCTTTCTTT
>TRBV7-2|.|TRBD1|TRBJ2-5
CASSATLTGVETQYF
TGTGCCAGCAGCGCGACGCTTACAGGGGTAGAGACCCAGTACTTC
>TRBV5-1|few|.|TRBJ1-2
CASSFSGDGYTF
TGCGCCAGCAGCTTCTCAGGGGATGGCTACACCTTC
>TRBV18|.|.|TRBJ2-7
CASSPRQTYEQYF
TGTGCCAGCTCACCAAGGCAGACCTACGAGCAGTACTTC
>TRBV30|.|TRBD2|TRBJ2-3
CAWSVVQTSGVPDTQYF
TGTGCCTGGAGTGTAGTCCAGACTAGCGGGGTCCCAGATACGCAGTATTTT
>TRBV9|.|.|TRBJ2-3
CASSRLMDYTDTQYF
TGTGCCAGCAGCCGACTAATGGACTACACAGATACGCAGTATTTT
>TRBV23-1|.|.|TRBJ1-3
CASQSGTQRNTIYF
TGCGCCAGTCAATCCGGGACACAACGAAACACCATATATTTT
>TRBV10-3|.|TRBD1|TRBJ2-5
CAISPGQGRETQYF
TGTGCCATCAGTCCGGGACAGGGGAGAGAGACCCAGTACTTC
>TRBV15|.|.|TRBJ1-2
CATSRDTKSFHGYTF
TGTGCCACCAGCAGAGATACAAAGAGTTTCCATGGCTACACCTTC
>TRBV5-1|.|.|TRBJ2-3
CASRLGVTQYF
TGCGCCAGCAGATTAGGGGTTACGCAGTATTTT
>TRBV13|few|.|TRBJ2-3
CASSLSTDTQYF
TGTGCCAGCAGCTTAAGCACAGATACGCAGTATTTT
>TRBV7-9|few|.|TRBJ1-5
CASGGSNQPQHF
TGTGCCAGCGGGGGTTCTAATCAGCCCCAGCATTTT
>TRBV15|.|.|TRBJ1-4
CATSRADSTEKLFF
TGTGCCACCAGCAGAGCAGACAGTACCGAAAAACTGTTTTTT
>TRBV6-5|.|.|TRBJ2-1
CASSSDRQKYNEQFF
TGTGCCAGCAGTTCCGACAGACAAAAATACAATGAGCAGTTCTTC
>TRBV30|.|.|TRBJ1-6
CAWSGNNSPLHF
TGTGCCTGGAGCGGAAACAATTCACCCCTCCACTTT
>TRBV19|.|.|TRBJ2-7
CASSRLGSSYEQYF
TGTGCCAGTAGTAGACTGGGTAGCTCCTACGAGCAGTACTTC
>TRBV9|.|.|TRBJ2-2
CASRQGFSTGELFF
TGTGCCAGCAGACAGGGATTTAGCACCGGGGAGCTGTTTTTT
>TRBV7-3|.|.|TRBJ2-2
CASSLGARTGELFF
TGTGCCAGCAGCTTGGGGGCCCGCACCGGGGAGCTGTTTTTT
>TRBV5-1|few|TRBD1|TRBJ1-2
CASSPTTGNYGYTF
TGCGCCAGCAGCCCGACGACAGGGAACTATGGCTACACCTTC
>TRBV27|.|.|TRBJ2-6
CASSFLGSYSGANVLTF
TGTGCCAGCAGCTTCCTCGGCAGCTATTCTGGGGCCAACGTCCTGACTTTC
>TRBV2|.|TRBD1|TRBJ2-3
CASSADRGWAQYF
TGTGCCAGCAGTGCGGACAGGGGATGGGCGCAGTATTTT
>TRBV7-2|.|.|TRBJ2-1
CASSLGPGVNEQFF
TGTGCCAGCAGCTTAGGTCCCGGAGTTAATGAGCAGTTCTTC
>TRBV30|.|.|TRBJ1-5
CAWNRNRDQPQHF
TGTGCCTGGAACCGAAACAGGGATCAGCCCCAGCATTTT
>TRBV6-6|once|.|TRBJ1-5
CASSIGPTFQPQHF
TGTGCCAGCAGCATTGGGCCAACCTTTCAGCCCCAGCATTTT
>TRBV5-1|.|.|TRBJ2-3
CASKKSDTQYF
TGCGCCAGCAAGAAATCAGATACGCAGTATTTT
>TRBV15|few|.|TRBJ2-4
CATSRGWRALAKNIQYF
TGTGCCACCAGCAGAGGGTGGCGGGCGTTAGCCAAAAACATTCAGTACTTC
>TRBV4-3|.|.|TRBJ2-3
CASSQDSSGFTDTQYF
TGCGCCAGCAGCCAAGATAGTTCAGGGTTCACAGATACGCAGTATTTT
>TRBV5-6|.|.|TRBJ1-2
CASRPVADYGYTF
TGTGCCAGCAGACCTGTGGCAGACTATGGCTACACCTTC
>TRBV30|few|.|TRBJ2-3
CAWNRQAPDTQYF
TGTGCCTGGAACCGTCAGGCGCCAGATACGCAGTATTTT
>TRBV29-1|.|.|TRBJ1-1
CSVEGQLNTEAFF
TGCAGCGTTGAAGGCCAACTGAACACTGAAGCTTTCTTT
>TRBV19|.|.|TRBJ1-6
CASSTYHLGRSPLHF
TGTGCCAGTAGTACCTACCATTTAGGGCGCTCACCCCTCCACTTT
>TRBV11-1|.|.|TRBJ2-4
CASSPGPERANIQYF
TGTGCCAGCAGCCCCGGTCCCGAGCGGGCAAACATTCAGTACTTC
>TRBV11-2|many|TRBD1|TRBJ2-4
CASSPIGQGFVDIQYF
TGTGCCAGCAGCCCAATTGGACAGGGATTCGTGGACATTCAGTACTTC
>TRBV6-6|few|TRBD2|TRBJ2-1
CASSFLAGGGEQFF
TGTGCCAGCAGTTTCCTAGCGGGGGGTGGTGAGCAGTTCTTC
>TRBV4-2|few|.|TRBJ2-7
CASSQGVISYEQYF
TGTGCCAGCAGCCAAGGGGTTATCTCTTACGAGCAGTACTTC
>TRBV15|.|TRBD2|TRBJ2-5
CATRPGTSGALQETQYF
TGTGCCACCAGACCCGGGACTAGCGGGGCGCTCCAAGAGACCCAGTACTTC
>TRBV14|.|.|TRBJ2-3
CASSQWRTDTQYF
TGTGCCAGCTCCCAATGGCGGACAGATACGCAGTATTTT
>TRBV4-3|many|.|TRBJ2-5
CASSQESGREGTQYF
TGCGCCAGCAGCCAAGAATCTGGCAGGGAAGGGACCCAGTACTTC
>TRBV4-3|.|.|TRBJ1-6
CASSQGPAADSPLHF
TGCGCCAGCAGCCAAGGACCCGCAGCCGATTCACCCCTCCACTTT
>TRBV27|.|TRBD2|TRBJ2-1
CASSLSLAGDLEQFF
TGTGCCAGCAGTTTAAGTCTAGCGGGGGATCTTGAGCAGTTCTTC
>TRBV6-5|.|.|TRBJ1-6
CASSYQGRATNSPLHF
TGTGCCAGCAGTTACCAGGGGCGGGCCACAAATTCACCCCTCCACTTT
>TRBV15|.|TRBD2|TRBJ2-1
CATRFAGGNNEQFF
TGTGCCACCAGATTCGCGGGGGGGAACAATGAGCAGTTCTTC
>TRBV18|.|.|TRBJ1-2
CASSPSTAVGYGYTF
TGTGCCAGCTCACCAAGTACGGCTGTCGGCTATGGCTACACCTTC
>TRBV13|once|TRBD2|TRBJ2-3
CASSPTSGGYTDTQYF
TGTGCCAGCAGCCCAACTAGCGGGGGCTACACAGATACGCAGTATTTT